This T cell receptor beta chain appears in the sequencing data of a study of identical twins. Study conclusions and caveats: A lower insertion count was a feature of abundant cord blood beta clonotypes, with no such feature in memory repertoires.

The V end was cut by 7 bases, the J end by 9 bases, with 13 bases between. In germline, CDR1 is SQVTM, CDR2 ANQGSEA. The CDR3 spans 11 residues. TCRdb fed the 5' RACE reads into MiXCR, producing one record per CDR3 protein. The sample yields roughly 770,000 distinct CDR3 sequences, roughly 20% seen once. This clonotype has just a few counts. Its antigen is currently unknown. These same data were also listed under a study on T cells expressing NK-cell markers. That source notes: The eight sequenced donors comprised seven who were HCMV-seropositive and one who was seronegative.

The receptor comes from a young woman in good health. Sequenced material: PBMCs. The chain uses TRBV29-1 and TRBJ2-1; D not certain. The CDR3 reads CSGGLMGEQFF. The CDR3 DNA reads TGCAGCGGTGGGCTTATGGGTGAGCAGTTCTTC.